This TCR beta chain derives from a study of T-cell reconstitution after alpha-beta-depleted transplantation in children. Unique molecular identifiers were built into the TCRbeta library. TCRdb reanalysed the PCR reads using MiXCR and keeps one entry per CDR3 protein. The sample lists approximately 800,000 distinct CDR3 sequences, roughly 15% seen once, with approximately 5% in the top ten. Study-level results: Roughly two months post-transplant, alpha-beta T cells reportedly originated from several hundred graft clones that had expanded.

This clonotype was counted ten times or more. Its antigen is unidentified. The TCR sequence derives from a male patient under 18 who had a stem cell transplant for acute lymphoblastic leukemia, so the T cells may come from the graft donor. The sample here was PBMCs, mostly from graft donor cells, taken 360 days after TCRalphabeta/CD19-depleted stem cell transplant.

CDR3 protein: CASSCYGAGFF. The CDR3 nucleotides read TGTGCCAGCAGCTGTTACGGGGCCGGGTTCTTC. This chain connects TRBV6-5 to TRBJ2-1, with D perhaps given as TRBD1 or TRBD2 (5 bases each). The CDR3 extends over 11 amino acids. Germline V gives CDR1 MNHEY, CDR2 SVGAGI. V was trimmed by 6 bases and J by 15 bases, leaving 15 bases between them.